This TCR beta chain was recorded in a study of shared clonotypes between healthy human individuals. Study-level information: The plates for each donor numbered three CD4 naive, three CD4 memory, two CD8 naive and one CD8 memory.

Generated by immunoSEQ multiplex PCR, the TCRdb table keeps only in-frame clones and is missing some. The sample has around 1.1 million clones, around three quarters seen once; the top ten hold around 0.61%. Comments on this clone: Its antigen is as yet unknown.

Broader study findings: Rarefaction revealed incomplete sorted-subset sequencing despite large depth. Sampling involved blood alone; tissue repertoires likely differ.

The ends lost 4 bases at V and 0 bases at J; junction bases unmatched: 6. The CDR3 is 17 residues long. CDR1 is MGHRA, CDR2 YSYEKL, per germline. This chain links TRBV4-1 with TRBJ1-5; 10 bases are a match to TRBD1. The receptor's source is a man aged 18 to 29 in good health. Some clones in this sample may be carry-over from other donors' samples. Sequences were obtained from memory CD4+ T cells from PBMCs. Specified subset: CD45RA-negative fraction. CDR3 region: CASSPRDRGYSNQPQHF. Written as DNA, the CDR3 is TGCGCCAGCAGCCCTAGGGACAGGGGCTATAGCAATCAGCCCCAGCATTTT.